The 11 T cell receptor beta chains listed next were all sequenced from one sample in a study of blood T cells in healthy people across ages. Combining a sample-barcoded 5' primer with a J-beta primer mix, a second PCR ran for roughly 7 to 11 cycles. One entry per CDR3 protein, called by TCRdb with MiXCR from the 5' RACE reads. The data contain over a million distinct CDR3 sequences, about 25% of them seen just once; the ten biggest clones take up around 0.75%. This sample was shared with a second study, whose subject was T cells of mothers and their children.

The specimen was blood. These receptor sequences come from a girl aged 2 to 9 in good health.

The V call is TRBV7-3, the J call TRBJ2-1; 8 bases fit TRBD2. This CDR3 contains 13 residues. Germline V gene data show CDR1 as SGHTA and CDR2 as FQGTGA. The ends lost 5 bases at V and 7 bases at J; junction bases unmatched: 4. In DNA, the CDR3 is TGTGCCAGCAGCCGGGAGGGTTTTAATGAGCAGTTCTTC. Amino acid sequence: CASSREGFNEQFF. The full variable domain, rest sourced from reference TRBV7-3 and TRBJ2-1, is GAGVSQTPSNKVTEKGKYVELRCDPISGHTALYWYRQSLGQGPEFLIYFQGTGAADDSGLPNDRFFAVRPEGSVSTLKIQRTERGDSAVYLCASSREGFNEQFFGPGTRLTVL.

This chain connects TRBV5-1 to TRBJ2-7; D remains unclear. CDR3 size: 14 residues. With 7 bases removed from V and 0 bases from J, the gap between germline ends came to 14 bases. Per the germline V gene, CDR1 is SGHRS and CDR2 is YFSETQ. The CDR3 is CASQQHPSSYEQYF. DNA of the CDR3: TGCGCCAGCCAGCAACACCCAAGCTCCTACGAGCAGTACTTC.

This clonotype has a handful of counts. This chain links TRBV4-3 with TRBJ2-3, with a tentative D call TRBD2 (6 bases). Trimming pared 1 base from V and 4 bases from J, leaving 18 bases between. The V gene's germline CDR1 is LGHNA and CDR2 YSLEER. The CDR3 is 17 amino acids. The CDR3 DNA is TGCGCCAGCAGCCAAGTTTTCCTAGCGAGTTATGCAGATACGCAGTATTTT. Translated, it gives CASSQVFLASYADTQYF.

The chain carries TRBV13 and TRBJ2-7; D possibly matches TRBD1 or TRBD2 (5 bases each). The germline V gene encodes CDR1 PRHDT and CDR2 FYEKMQ (reference sequence). The CDR3 contains 16 residues. The V and J ends lost 5 bases and 4 bases respectively, with 21 bases between them. The CDR3: CASSGGMGVGVYEQYF. CDR3 nucleotides: TGTGCCAGCAGCGGCGGTATGGGGGTAGGGGTTTACGAGCAGTACTTC.

This chain joins TRBV7-2 and TRBJ2-1; D uncertain. V lost 5 bases and J lost 7, with 21 bases in between. Germline V gene data show CDR1 as SGHTA and CDR2 as FQGNSA. The CDR3 runs to 16 residues. Here the CDR3 reads CASSPIGSRSYNEQFF. The CDR3 nucleotides are TGTGCCAGCAGCCCTATTGGATCGAGGTCTTATAATGAGCAGTTCTTC.

The chain joins TRBV4-3 to TRBJ2-7, with 7 bases fitting TRBD2. In germline, CDR1 is LGHNA, CDR2 YSLEER. This CDR3 comprises 15 residues. The V and J ends lost 0 bases and 2 bases, in that order; junction bases with no gene match: 4. The CDR3 nucleotides read TGCGCCAGCAGCCAAGATCGCGCGGGGGCCTACGAGCAGTACTTC. Translated, it gives CASSQDRAGAYEQYF.

Only a few counts were recorded for this clonotype. The rearrangement joins TRBV7-2 to TRBJ2-5; unclear D gene. From germline, CDR1 is SGHTA and CDR2 FQGNSA. The V end lost 4 bases, the J end lost 4 bases, and 13 bases lay between the germline ends. The CDR3 consists of 14 residues. The DNA for the CDR3 is TGTGCCAGCAGCTCGGGCCCGGAAGTAGAGACCCAGTACTTC. Its translation: CASSSGPEVETQYF. Full variable domain (rest looked up from reference TRBV7-2 and TRBJ2-5): GAGVSQSPSNKVTEKGKDVELRCDPISGHTALYWYRQSLGQGLEFLIYFQGNSAPDKSGLPSDRFSAERTGGSVSTLTIQRTQQEDSAVYLCASSSGPEVETQYFGPGTRLLVL.

On this clonotype itself: At one of its ends the junction is not consistent with the germline gene, which may arise from a read error. CDR3 DNA sequence: TGTACCAGCAGTTCCCTGTGGGGGTCTGGAAACACCATATATTTT. Its translation: CTSSSLWGSGNTIYF. This rearrangement joins TRBV12-3 or TRBV12-4 to TRBJ1-3, with a possible D match to TRBD1 (5 bases). There are 15 residues in the CDR3.

The V gene is TRBV5-6, the J gene TRBJ2-5, with D uncertain. This CDR3 is built from 16 residues. Between the trimmed V and J ends, which lost 3 bases and 0 bases, there was a span of 15 bases. CDR1 and CDR2 (germline): SGHDT, YYEEEE. CDR3 region: CASSSTPVGYQETQYF. The CDR3 region has the DNA TGTGCCAGCAGCTCTACTCCGGTGGGGTACCAAGAGACCCAGTACTTC.

This clonotype has a count of ten or more. V and J are TRBV6-5 and TRBJ2-3; a possible D gene is TRBD1 (6 bases). Trimming stripped 8 bases from V and 6 bases from J, with 18 bases between. The length of the CDR3 is 14 residues. Germline CDR1 MNHEY, CDR2 SVGAGI. Here the CDR3 DNA reads TGTGCCAGCTGGACAGATGAGATCAGGGATACGCAGTATTTT. Its protein product is CASWTDEIRDTQYF.

The rearrangement uses TRBV13 and TRBJ2-1; D unresolved. In germline, CDR1 is PRHDT, CDR2 FYEKMQ (reference sequence). Deletions cut 3 bases from V and 6 bases from J, with 12 bases between. The CDR3 runs 14 residues. The CDR3 reads CASSLSLFSNEQFF. The CDR3 DNA reads TGTGCCAGCAGCTTGAGTCTTTTTAGCAATGAGCAGTTCTTC.